This T cell receptor (beta chain) is from a study of shared clonotypes between healthy human individuals. Study-wide results and limits: In having few donors, the study represented limited genetic and exposure-history diversity. For naive CD4 cells, roughly 5% of clonotypes were shared across a handful of donors.

A note on this clone: Its antigen remains unknown.

Original processing notes: Junction-only immunoSEQ data arrived without quality scores, meaning filtering differed. Libraries were prepared by immunoSEQ multiplex PCR; TCRdb keeps only in-frame clonotypes and omits some of them. That table furnishes V, J and clone size, whereas the DNA furnished D and trimming. The table includes nearly 1 million clones, 76% detected once. Sequenced material: memory CD4+ T cells sorted from blood. Indicated subset: CD45RA-negative fraction. This TCR derives from a young man in good health.

The CDR3 is CASSLDPGDHNEQFF. CDR3 coding DNA: TGCGCCAGCAGCTTGGATCCAGGGGACCACAATGAGCAGTTCTTC. The gene calls are TRBV5-1 and TRBJ2-1; a possible D gene is TRBD1 (6 bases). The CDR3 is made up of 15 amino acids. Germline assignment: CDR1 SGHRS and CDR2 YFSETQ. V was clipped by 0 bases and J by 5 bases, with 12 bases between them.